This is a list of T cell receptor beta chains from one sample in a study of beta chain features in type 1 diabetes. Repertoires were generated with immunoSEQ multiplex PCR, while TCRdb's copy carries only in-frame clones and drops some. The table includes about 290,000 clones, about 8.5% detected once. Sequencing was performed on central memory CD4+ T cells from blood. These receptors originate from a woman between 18 and 30 years old in good health. The CDR3 runs from the conserved cysteine through the conserved F or W. The D gene is left open where the match is weak. The size of a clone is reported for some rows only, either as once, few or many, or as a class for expanded clones.

D gene | J gene | clone size | V gene | CDR3 DNA | CDR3 protein
TRBD2 | TRBJ2-2 | many | TRBV6-5 | TGTGCCAGCAGTTACGGCGGGGGGACCGACACCGGGGAGCTGTTTTTT | CASSYGGGTDTGELFF
. | TRBJ2-5 | . | TRBV7-9 | TGTGCCAGCAGCTTGCGGAGCGGACAAGAGACCCAGTACTTC | CASSLRSGQETQYF
. | TRBJ1-1 | many | TRBV28 | TGTGCCAGCAATAACCATGCGAACACTGAAGCTTTCTTT | CASNNHANTEAFF
. | TRBJ2-2 | few | TRBV2 | TGTGCCAGCAGGACAGGGAACACCGGGGAGCTGTTTTTT | CASRTGNTGELFF
. | TRBJ1-5 | many | TRBV2 | TGTGCCAGCAGTGGTGGGCCATATCAGCCCCAGCATTTT | CASSGGPYQPQHF
. | TRBJ1-4 | . | TRBV30 | TGTGCCTGGAGTTCAGGGTCCCTTAATGAAAAACTGTTTTTT | CAWSSGSLNEKLFF
. | TRBJ1-2 | . | TRBV27 | TGTGCCAGCAGACCTTACACCTCCGGGTCGGAGGGCTACACCTTC | CASRPYTSGSEGYTF
. | TRBJ2-3 | . | TRBV27 | TGTGCCAGCAGTCCCAGGTCAGGTACGCAGTATTTT | CASSPRSGTQYF
. | TRBJ2-7 | few | TRBV29-1 | TGCAGCGTTGTCCTGAGTCTGGGCGGCTACGAGCAGTACTTC | CSVVLSLGGYEQYF
. | TRBJ1-1 | . | TRBV11-2 | TGTGCCAGCAGCCCCTGGAACACTGAAGCTTTCTTT | CASSPWNTEAFF
. | TRBJ2-1 | . | TRBV4-1 | TGCGCCAGCAGCCACCTAGCCCGGAGGGCCTACAATGAGCAGTTCTTC | CASSHLARRAYNEQFF
TRBD1 | TRBJ1-2 | . | TRBV4-3 | TGCGCCAGCAGCCAAGATCGGAACAGGGGTGATGGCTACACCTTC | CASSQDRNRGDGYTF
. | TRBJ2-5 | few | TRBV28 | TGTGCCAGCAGTTTAAGGCTAGAAGAGACCCAGTACTTC | CASSLRLEETQYF
. | TRBJ2-2 | . | TRBV7-9 | TGTGCCAGCAGCTTTGGGACAAACACCGGGGAGCTGTTTTTT | CASSFGTNTGELFF
. | TRBJ1-6 | . | TRBV7-3 | TGTGCCAGCAGCCCTGATGGGGCAGGTCATAATTCACCCCTCCACTTT | CASSPDGAGHNSPLHF
TRBD1 | TRBJ1-5 | few | TRBV2 | TGTGCCAGCAGGGACAGGGCCGTAGATCAGCCCCAGCATTTT | CASRDRAVDQPQHF
. | TRBJ1-2 | few | TRBV7-9 | TGTGCCAGCAGCTTAGCGTGGGGACAAGTCGCTGGCTACACCTTC | CASSLAWGQVAGYTF
. | TRBJ2-1 | . | TRBV9 | TGTGCCAGCAGTCGGAGGTTGTACTCCTACAATGAGCAGTTCTTC | CASSRRLYSYNEQFF
. | TRBJ2-4 | many | TRBV6-6 | TGTGCCAGCAGTTACTCAACCGGGGCAAGTAGTATTCAGTACTTC | CASSYSTGASSIQYF
. | TRBJ2-2 | few | TRBV27 | TGTGCCAGCAGTTTTTCAACGGTTCAGTCCGGGGAGCTGTTTTTT | CASSFSTVQSGELFF
. | TRBJ1-2 | few | TRBV7-2 | TGTGCCAGCAGCGGGCGACAGCCTGATGGCTACACCTTC | CASSGRQPDGYTF
. | TRBJ2-1 | . | TRBV12-5 | TGTGCTAGTGGTTTGGGGAGGGGGACGGCAGACCCCTACAATGAGCAGTTCTTC | CASGLGRGTADPYNEQFF
. | TRBJ2-3 | many | TRBV7-2 | TGTGCCAGCAGCTGGCGAGATACGCAGTATTTT | CASSWRDTQYF
. | TRBJ2-3 | many | TRBV7-2 | TGTGCCAGCAGCTTTGGACAGCCCAGCACAGATACGCAGTATTTT | CASSFGQPSTDTQYF
. | TRBJ2-3 | . | TRBV6-1 | TGTGCCAGCAGTACGAGGGATACGCAGTATTTT | CASSTRDTQYF
. | TRBJ2-3 | few | TRBV4-2 | TGTGCCAGCAGCCCCTCGGGGGATACGCAGTATTTT | CASSPSGDTQYF
. | TRBJ2-5 | . | TRBV7-9 | TGTGCCAGCAGCTGGGGACGGGGAGAGACCCAGTACTTC | CASSWGRGETQYF
TRBD1 | TRBJ1-5 | few | TRBV19 | TGTGCCAGTGGCCTGACAGGGAGCAATCAGCCCCAGCATTTT | CASGLTGSNQPQHF
TRBD1 | TRBJ1-4 | . | TRBV4-3 | TGCGCCACCCCAGGGGGCAGGCCCCTGTTTTTT | CATPGGRPLFF
. | TRBJ2-5 | many | TRBV2 | TGTGCCAGCGGGGGACGGCTGGGAGAGACCCAGTACTTC | CASGGRLGETQYF
. | TRBJ1-1 | . | TRBV18 | TGTGCCAGCTCACGGGAACAGGCCGGCGACACTGAAGCTTTCTTT | CASSREQAGDTEAFF
. | TRBJ2-3 | many | TRBV30 | TGTGCCCTCGGGAAGGGGATGGCAGATACGCAGTATTTT | CALGKGMADTQYF
. | TRBJ1-5 | . | TRBV2 | TGTGCCAGCAGGGACAGCCCCAATCAGCCCCAGCATTTT | CASRDSPNQPQHF
TRBD1 | TRBJ2-4 | few | TRBV9 | TGTGCCAGCAGCGCCGGAAAAGGGACAGGGGTACAGGGCATTCAGTACTTC | CASSAGKGTGVQGIQYF
TRBD1 | TRBJ1-3 | . | TRBV30 | TGTGCCTGGAGTGCCTATAAACAGGGGGCTGCTGGAAACACCATATATTTT | CAWSAYKQGAAGNTIYF
. | TRBJ1-5 | . | TRBV10-3 | TGTGCCAGCAGCATGACCGGACTTAGCAATCAGCCCCAGCATTTT | CASSMTGLSNQPQHF
. | TRBJ2-5 | few | TRBV5-4 | TGTGCCAGCAGCGACGGTTCTAGGGAGACCCAGTACTTC | CASSDGSRETQYF
. | TRBJ1-1 | . | TRBV6-5 | TGTGCCAGCAGCCCCGAACTTGGGAACACTGAAGCTTTCTTT | CASSPELGNTEAFF
. | TRBJ1-5 | . | TRBV5-1 | TGCGCCAGCAGCTTGGAGGGGTTCAATCAGCCCCAGCATTTT | CASSLEGFNQPQHF
TRBD1 | TRBJ1-3 | few | TRBV5-4 | TGTGCCAGCAGCTTTTCTTTGACAGGGGATGGAAACACCATATATTTT | CASSFSLTGDGNTIYF
TRBD1 | TRBJ2-7 | few | TRBV29-1 | TGCAGCGTCGCGGCCGGGACAGGGTCCTACGAGCAGTACTTC | CSVAAGTGSYEQYF
. | TRBJ1-5 | . | TRBV7-2 | TGTGCCAGCAAGGATTCTGGCAATCAGCCCCAGCATTTT | CASKDSGNQPQHF
. | TRBJ1-1 | . | TRBV7-2 | TGTGCCAGCAGCTCCCAGCTTAACACTGAAGCTTTCTTT | CASSSQLNTEAFF
TRBD2 | TRBJ2-3 | . | TRBV7-3 | TGTGCCAGCAGCGCTCGGACTAGCGGGAGAGTTACAAGCACAGATACGCAGTATTTT | CASSARTSGRVTSTDTQYF
. | TRBJ1-2 | . | TRBV27 | TGTGCCAGCAGCTTATTATCTGCCGTTTATCCTGGTGGCTACACCTTC | CASSLLSAVYPGGYTF
. | TRBJ1-6 | . | TRBV7-3 | TGTGCCAGCAGCTTAGACTACGTGTCACCCCTCCACTTT | CASSLDYVSPLHF
TRBD2 | TRBJ2-1 | . | TRBV6-5 | TGTGCCACGGGGGGAGGCAACTCCTACAATGAGCAGTTCTTC | CATGGGNSYNEQFF
. | TRBJ2-1 | few | TRBV6-6 | TGTGCCAGCAGTTACCAGGGTTTAGGGAATGAGCAGTTCTTC | CASSYQGLGNEQFF
. | TRBJ1-5 | . | TRBV4-3 | TGCGCCAGCAGCCGTGACAGGTCTGATCAGCCCCAGCATTTT | CASSRDRSDQPQHF
. | TRBJ2-7 | . | TRBV6-1 | TGTGCCAGCAGAATAGACTCAGAGTCCTACGAGCAGTACTTC | CASRIDSESYEQYF
. | TRBJ1-1 | . | TRBV7-9 | TGTGCCAGCAGCTACCCAGGAGGTGGGACTGAAGCTTTCTTT | CASSYPGGGTEAFF
. | TRBJ1-2 | . | TRBV2 | TGTGCCAGCAGCCCAGGGCGGGGGCCCTATGGCTACACCTTC | CASSPGRGPYGYTF
TRBD2 | TRBJ2-2 | . | TRBV4-2 | TGTGCCAGCAGCCAAGGGCTCTCAGCGGGGGCCAACACCGGGGAGCTGTTTTTT | CASSQGLSAGANTGELFF
TRBD1 | TRBJ2-6 | . | TRBV19 | TGTGCCAGCAGACAGGGTGTGAACTCTGGGGCCAACGTCCTGACTTTC | CASRQGVNSGANVLTF